A single sample is the source of the 3 T cell receptor beta chains below, sequenced in a study of T cell changes during pregnancy in multiple sclerosis. Libraries were prepared by immunoSEQ multiplex PCR; TCRdb keeps only in-frame clonotypes and omits some of them. The data show tens of thousands of clones, roughly nine tenths seen once. Material: peripheral blood, obtained in the second trimester of pregnancy. The source is a female donor with multiple sclerosis, enrolled in a pregnancy study.

This sequence joins TRBV25-1 and TRBJ2-1; 11 nucleotides agree with TRBD1. Germline V gene sequence: CDR1 MGHDK, CDR2 SYGVNS. The CDR3 loop spans 15 amino acids. Trimming cost V 3 bases and J 5 bases; bases outside gene matches: 3. The CDR3 region has the DNA TGTGCCAGCAGTGACGGGACAGGGGGAGACAATGAGCAGTTCTTC. The encoded protein is CASSDGTGGDNEQFF.

The chain employs TRBV6-6 and TRBJ2-3; 7 bases are shared with TRBD2. CDR3 length: 16 residues. Germline V gene sequence: CDR1 MNHNY, CDR2 SVGAGI (reference sequence). With 7 bases clipped from V and 0 bases from J, the junction kept 10 bases outside the gene matches. The CDR3 nucleotides read TGTGCCAGCAACAAGGCTAGCGGCGCTAGCACAGATACGCAGTATTTT. Encoded protein: CASNKASGASTDTQYF.

The rearrangement joins TRBV11-1 to TRBJ1-2; 8 bases are shared with TRBD1. V trimming: 1 base; J trimming: 7 bases; junction bases outside the gene matches: 5. This CDR3 comprises 14 residues. Germline CDR1 is SGHAT and CDR2 is FQDESV (reference sequence). In nucleotides, the CDR3 is TGTGCCAGCAGCTTAGACGTGACAGGGGCTGGCTACACCTTC. Its translation is CASSLDVTGAGYTF.